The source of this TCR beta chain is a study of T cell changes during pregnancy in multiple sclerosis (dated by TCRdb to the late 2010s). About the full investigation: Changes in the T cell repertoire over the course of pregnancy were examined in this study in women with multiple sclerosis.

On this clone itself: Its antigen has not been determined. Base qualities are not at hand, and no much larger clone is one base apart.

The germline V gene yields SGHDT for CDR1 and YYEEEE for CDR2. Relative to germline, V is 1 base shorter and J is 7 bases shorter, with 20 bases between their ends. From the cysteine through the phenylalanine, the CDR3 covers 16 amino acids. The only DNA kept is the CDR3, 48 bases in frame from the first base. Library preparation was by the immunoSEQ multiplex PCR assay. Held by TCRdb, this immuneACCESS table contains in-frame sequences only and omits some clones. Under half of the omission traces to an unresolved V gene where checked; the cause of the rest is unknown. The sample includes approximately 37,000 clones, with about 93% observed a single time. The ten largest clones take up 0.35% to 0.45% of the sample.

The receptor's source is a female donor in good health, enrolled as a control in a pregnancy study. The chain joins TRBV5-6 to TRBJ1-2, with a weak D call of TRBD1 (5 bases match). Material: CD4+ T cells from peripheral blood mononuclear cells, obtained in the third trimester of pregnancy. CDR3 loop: CASSLNLKGRSLGYTF. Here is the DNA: TGTGCCAGCAGCTTGAATTTAAAGGGGAGGAGTCTTGGCTACACCTTC.